Listed below are T cell receptor beta chains from one sample, sequenced in a study of cytomegalovirus exposure and HLA in healthy donors. Sequenced by immunoSEQ multiplex PCR; TCRdb stores in-frame clones only, minus some. The table includes about 130,000 clones, about nine tenths detected once. Sequencing was performed on PBMCs. These receptors were obtained from a woman in her thirties in good health and CMV-seropositive. CDR3s include the opening cysteine and the closing phenylalanine or tryptophan. Fields, in order: clone size, V gene, J gene, D gene, CDR3 protein, CDR3 DNA. D genes are given only for firm matches. Not every row has a clone size; where given, it reads once, few, many or a size class.

NA	TRBV10-1	TRBJ1-4	NA	CASSENAGSHEKLFF	TGCGCCAGCAGTGAGAATGCAGGGTCTCATGAAAAACTGTTTTTT
NA	TRBV5-4	TRBJ2-2	TRBD1	CASGQGVGELFF	TGTGCCAGCGGGCAGGGGGTCGGGGAGCTGTTTTTT
NA	TRBV6-1	TRBJ2-4	TRBD1	CASRKTGANIQYF	TGTGCCAGCAGGAAGACAGGGGCAAACATTCAGTACTTC
NA	TRBV27	TRBJ2-3	TRBD2	CASSPGLAGGTDTQYF	TGTGCCAGCAGTCCGGGACTAGCGGGAGGAACAGATACGCAGTATTTT
few	TRBV5-1	TRBJ2-7	NA	CASSLKGSTLYEQYF	TGCGCCAGCAGCTTGAAGGGGTCAACACTTTACGAGCAGTACTTC
NA	TRBV1	TRBJ2-3	NA	CTSSQGGLDRSYF	TGCACCAGCAGCCAAGGGGGGCTAGATCGTTCGTATTTT
once	TRBV10-3	TRBJ2-7	NA	CAISERPGSLYEQYF	TGTGCCATCAGTGAGAGGCCAGGGTCTCTCTACGAGCAGTACTTC
NA	TRBV6-5	TRBJ2-7	TRBD2	CASKSSGSYEQYF	TGTGCCAGCAAATCTAGCGGGAGTTACGAGCAGTACTTC
NA	TRBV5-6	TRBJ2-7	TRBD2	CASSWGLDSYEQYF	TGTGCCAGCAGCTGGGGACTAGATTCCTACGAGCAGTACTTC
NA	TRBV10-1	TRBJ1-2	NA	CASSESTARISGYTF	TGCGCCAGCAGTGAGTCGACGGCAAGGATTAGCGGCTACACCTTC
NA	TRBV2	TRBJ2-7	NA	CASSEALPAGEGTYEQYF	TGTGCCAGCAGTGAAGCGCTTCCAGCAGGGGAGGGTACCTACGAGCAGTACTTC
NA	TRBV2	TRBJ1-1	TRBD1	CASSEAAGGTEAFF	TGTGCCAGCAGTGAAGCGGCAGGGGGCACTGAAGCTTTCTTT
NA	TRBV5-1	TRBJ2-5	TRBD2	CASSSIAGARETQYF	TGCGCCAGCAGCTCGATAGCGGGGGCCAGGGAGACCCAGTACTTC
NA	TRBV4-1	TRBJ2-2	TRBD1	CASSLRDSTNTGELFF	TGCGCCAGCAGCCTCCGGGACAGCACGAACACCGGGGAGCTGTTTTTT
NA	TRBV9	TRBJ2-5	TRBD2	CASSVGTSGIGETQYF	TGTGCCAGCAGCGTAGGGACTAGCGGGATTGGCGAGACCCAGTACTTC
few	TRBV18	TRBJ2-5	TRBD2	CASSKTSGSKETQYF	TGTGCCAGCTCAAAGACTAGCGGGAGCAAAGAGACCCAGTACTTC
NA	TRBV18	TRBJ1-5	NA	CASSRSGLNQPQHF	TGTGCCAGCTCACGGAGCGGGCTAAATCAGCCCCAGCATTTT
once	TRBV7-9	TRBJ1-3	NA	CASSSLVSANTIYF	TGTGCCAGCAGCTCCCTCGTTAGTGCGAACACCATATATTTT
once	TRBV19	TRBJ2-3	NA	CASSMSPRWTDTQYF	TGTGCCAGTAGTATGTCCCCCAGGTGGACAGATACGCAGTATTTT
NA	TRBV6-1	TRBJ1-4	NA	CASRLGQGQGQLFF	TGTGCCAGCAGATTGGGTCAGGGCCAAGGGCAACTGTTTTTT
NA	TRBV11-2	TRBJ2-1	TRBD2	CASSWTSGSINEQFF	TGTGCCAGCAGCTGGACTAGCGGGAGTATCAATGAGCAGTTCTTC
once	TRBV5-1	TRBJ2-5	TRBD2	CASSLAGTTQETQYF	TGCGCCAGCAGCTTGGCTGGGACTACTCAAGAGACCCAGTACTTC
NA	TRBV28	TRBJ2-1	TRBD2	CASSFPGGAHEQFF	TGTGCCAGCAGTTTTCCGGGGGGGGCACATGAGCAGTTCTTC
NA	TRBV11-2	TRBJ2-5	NA	CASSLVGGGETQYF	TGTGCCAGCAGCTTAGTAGGGGGGGGAGAGACCCAGTACTTC
few	TRBV6-4	TRBJ2-7	TRBD2	CASSELAGATYEQYF	TGTGCCAGCAGTGAGCTAGCGGGAGCCACCTACGAGCAGTACTTC
NA	TRBV7-2	TRBJ1-1	NA	CASSLAWNTEAFF	TGTGCCAGCAGCTTAGCCTGGAACACTGAAGCTTTCTTT
NA	TRBV28	TRBJ1-4	NA	CASSRSGPPPWEKLFF	TGTGCCAGCAGTCGATCCGGTCCACCCCCATGGGAGAAACTGTTTTTT
NA	TRBV5-1	TRBJ1-3	NA	CASSTTLGGDGNTIYF	TGCGCCAGCAGCACAACGTTAGGGGGGGATGGAAACACCATATATTTT
NA	TRBV28	TRBJ2-7	TRBD1	CASSFAGTGVNEQYF	TGTGCCAGCAGTTTCGCCGGGACAGGGGTTAACGAGCAGTACTTC
NA	TRBV15	TRBJ1-1	TRBD1	CATSRGNAGGMTEAFF	TGTGCCACCAGCAGAGGGAATGCAGGGGGTATGACTGAAGCTTTCTTT
NA	TRBV5-1	TRBJ2-7	TRBD2	CASSTGLAGFPYEQYF	TGCGCCAGCAGCACCGGACTAGCGGGATTTCCCTACGAGCAGTACTTC
NA	TRBV7-2	TRBJ2-3	TRBD2	CASSLRAGGPADTQYF	TGTGCCAGCAGCTTAAGGGCGGGAGGGCCAGCAGATACGCAGTATTTT
NA	TRBV11-2	TRBJ2-3	NA	CASSSSRLGAGIGDTQYF	TGTGCCAGCAGCTCGAGCAGGTTGGGAGCTGGCATTGGGGATACGCAGTATTTT
NA	TRBV19	TRBJ2-4	NA	CASRPGRGGNIQYF	TGTGCCAGTAGACCGGGGCGAGGGGGAAACATTCAGTACTTC
NA	TRBV28	TRBJ2-7	TRBD2	CASSPSGITYEQYF	TGTGCCAGCAGCCCGAGCGGGATCACCTACGAGCAGTACTTC
NA	TRBV5-1	TRBJ2-7	NA	CASSPRSTYEQYF	TGCGCCAGCAGCCCCCGTTCTACCTACGAGCAGTACTTC
once	TRBV28	TRBJ1-6	TRBD1	CASSAGTANSPLHF	TGTGCCAGCAGCGCCGGGACAGCCAATTCACCCCTCCACTTT
NA	TRBV27	TRBJ2-7	TRBD2	CASSHTGLAGARGSYEQYF	TGTGCCAGCAGCCACACTGGACTAGCGGGGGCCCGGGGCTCCTACGAGCAGTACTTC
once	TRBV23-1	TRBJ2-6	NA	CASTLQTKTAGANVLTF	TGCGCCAGCACTCTACAAACAAAGACAGCTGGGGCCAACGTCCTGACTTTC
NA	TRBV6-6	TRBJ1-1	NA	CASSSRTLAGAFF	TGTGCCAGCAGTTCGCGGACCCTGGCGGGCGCTTTCTTT
NA	TRBV19	TRBJ2-5	NA	CASSPRSVGRETQYF	TGTGCCAGTAGCCCGCGCTCGGTTGGGAGAGAGACCCAGTACTTC
once	TRBV5-4	TRBJ2-7	TRBD1	CASSAGQGGEQYF	TGTGCCAGCAGCGCGGGACAGGGAGGTGAGCAGTACTTC
NA	TRBV27	TRBJ2-1	TRBD1	CASSGQTGEPFF	TGTGCCAGCAGTGGCCAGACAGGGGAGCCGTTCTTC
NA	TRBV9	TRBJ2-1	TRBD2	CASSVRGGAGYNEQFF	TGTGCCAGCAGCGTCCGCGGGGGGGCGGGTTACAATGAGCAGTTCTTC
NA	TRBV4-1	TRBJ1-3	TRBD1	CASSKGRLQGGSGNTIYF	TGCGCCAGCAGCAAGGGGAGGTTGCAGGGGGGCTCTGGAAACACCATATATTTT
NA	TRBV10-1	TRBJ2-3	TRBD2	CASSRGLAPTDTQYF	TGCGCCAGCAGTCGGGGACTAGCTCCCACAGATACGCAGTATTTT
NA	TRBV18	TRBJ2-7	NA	CASSDSGGAYEQYF	TGTGCCAGCTCCGATTCCGGCGGAGCCTACGAGCAGTACTTC
NA	TRBV14	TRBJ2-7	NA	CASSQVRGDEQYF	TGTGCCAGCAGTCAAGTTCGGGGTGACGAGCAGTACTTC
NA	TRBV6-1	TRBJ2-7	TRBD1	CASSEMGQGSHEQYF	TGTGCCAGCAGTGAAATGGGACAGGGGTCCCACGAGCAGTACTTC
once	TRBV5-4	TRBJ1-2	TRBD1	CASSVDRVGGYTF	TGTGCCAGCAGCGTGGACAGGGTGGGGGGCTACACCTTC
NA	TRBV7-8	TRBJ2-5	NA	CASSRANVQETQYF	TGTGCCAGCAGCCGCGCGAACGTCCAAGAGACCCAGTACTTC
NA	TRBV4-1	TRBJ1-1	NA	CASSQDLVARGAFF	TGCGCCAGCAGCCAAGATTTGGTGGCCCGGGGAGCTTTCTTT
NA	TRBV11-2	TRBJ1-4	NA	CASSWDTYNEKLFF	TGTGCCAGCAGTTGGGACACATATAATGAAAAACTGTTTTTT
NA	TRBV5-1	TRBJ1-4	TRBD1	CASSLLSGQGNEKLFF	TGCGCCAGCAGCTTATTAAGTGGACAGGGGAATGAAAAACTGTTTTTT
NA	TRBV15	TRBJ2-7	TRBD1	CATSRDSRTGYEQYF	TGTGCCACCAGCAGAGATTCCCGGACAGGGTACGAGCAGTACTTC